This T cell receptor (beta chain) is from a study of blood T cell repertoires in COVID-19. About the research overall: The study drew acute and convalescent COVID-19 samples from the United States, Italy and Spain. Sources were T cells, B-cell-depleted T cells, or PBMCs; the material itself was cDNA or gDNA.

Clones were sequenced by immunoSEQ multiplex PCR, and TCRdb holds only the in-frame ones, with some missing. The sample records about 170,000 clones, about 88% being singletons. This study enrolled people aged roughly 18 to 89 from about 26 US geographic areas. Each recovered donor of Cohort 3 presented with two negative PCRs, clearance, or symptom resolution. Germline V gives CDR1 LNHDA, CDR2 SQIVND (reference sequence). The V end lost 8 bases, the J end lost 4 bases, and 3 bases lay between the germline ends. There are 11 residues in the CDR3. The chain couples TRBV19 to TRBJ2-6; D is ambiguous. The receptor was derived from a woman between 18 and 29 years old who had recovered from COVID-19. Sequenced sample: PBMCs or T cells enriched from blood (not recorded which). CDR3 coding DNA: TGTGCCAGTTCGGGGGCCAACGTCCTGACTTTC. The encoded protein is CASSGANVLTF.